These 2 T cell receptor beta chains were sequenced from one sample in a study of CD8+CD57+ T cells in acquired aplastic anemia. Both TCR beta VDJ combination and CDR3 sequence profiling were carried out. Genomic DNA was the template for this profiling. TCRdb passed the reads through MiXCR, listing each CDR3 protein once. This table has about 180,000 distinct CDR3 sequences, around 50% appearing once. Sequenced patients had shown CD8+CD57+ cell expansion by flow cytometry. Sample: sorted CD4+, CD8+, or CD8+CD57+ T cells (not recorded which) from PBMCs. Source of these receptors: a human donor with aplastic anemia.

In its sample, this clonotype was seen many times. The chain uses TRBV7-9 and TRBJ2-1, with a possible D match to TRBD2 (6 bases). CDR1 and CDR2 (germline): SEHNR, FQNEAQ (reference sequence). This CDR3 has 13 residues. V lost 10 bases and J 4 bases, leaving 14 bases between the germline ends. The CDR3 protein is CATNSGGYNEQFF. The DNA for the CDR3 is TGTGCCACCAATTCCGGGGGTTACAATGAGCAGTTCTTC.

The genes are TRBV5-6 and TRBJ2-7, with 10 bases identical to TRBD1. CDR1 SGHDT and CDR2 YYEEEE come from the germline V gene. There are 15 residues in the CDR3. V lost 0 bases and J lost 3; bases outside the gene matches: 3. CDR3 in amino acids: CASSLGQGAGYEQYF. CDR3 bases: TGTGCCAGCAGCTTGGGACAGGGGGCCGGCTACGAGCAGTACTTC.